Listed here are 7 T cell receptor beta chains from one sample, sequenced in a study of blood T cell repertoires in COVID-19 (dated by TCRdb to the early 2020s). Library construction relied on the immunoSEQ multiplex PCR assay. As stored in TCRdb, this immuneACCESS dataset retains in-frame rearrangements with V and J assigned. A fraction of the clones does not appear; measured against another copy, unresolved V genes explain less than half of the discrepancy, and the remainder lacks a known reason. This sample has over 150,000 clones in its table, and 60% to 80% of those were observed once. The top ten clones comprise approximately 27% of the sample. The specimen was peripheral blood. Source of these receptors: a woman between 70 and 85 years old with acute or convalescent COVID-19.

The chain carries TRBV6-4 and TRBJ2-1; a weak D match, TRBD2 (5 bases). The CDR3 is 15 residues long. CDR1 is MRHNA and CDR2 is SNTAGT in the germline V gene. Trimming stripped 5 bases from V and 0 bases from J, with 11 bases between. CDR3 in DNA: TGTGCCAGCAGTTATAGCGCTAGCTCCTACAATGAGCAGTTCTTC. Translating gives CASSYSASSYNEQFF.

The CDR3 loop is CASSLAGANEQYF. The DNA of the CDR3 is TGCGCCAGCAGTCTAGCGGGAGCCAACGAGCAGTACTTC. This chain links TRBV10-2 with TRBJ2-7, with 10 bases identical to TRBD2. Trimming took 5 bases from V and 5 from J; bases not matched to a gene: 3. The CDR3 sequence is 13 residues long. Germline CDR1 WSHSY, CDR2 SAAADI.

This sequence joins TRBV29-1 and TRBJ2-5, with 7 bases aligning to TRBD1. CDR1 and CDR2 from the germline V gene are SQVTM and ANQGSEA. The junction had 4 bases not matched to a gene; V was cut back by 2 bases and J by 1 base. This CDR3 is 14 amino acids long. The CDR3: CSVEWTGSQETQYF. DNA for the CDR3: TGCAGCGTTGAATGGACAGGAAGCCAAGAGACCCAGTACTTC.

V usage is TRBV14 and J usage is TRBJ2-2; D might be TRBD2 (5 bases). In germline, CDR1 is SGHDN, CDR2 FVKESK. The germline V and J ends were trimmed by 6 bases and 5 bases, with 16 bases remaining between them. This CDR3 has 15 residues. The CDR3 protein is CASRGPGVGTGELFF. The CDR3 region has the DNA TGTGCCAGCAGGGGCCCCGGGGTAGGAACCGGGGAGCTGTTTTTT. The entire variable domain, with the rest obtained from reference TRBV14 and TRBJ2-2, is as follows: EAGVTQFPSHSVIEKGQTVTLRCDPISGHDNLYWYRRVMGKEIKFLLHFVKESKQDESGMPNNRFLAERTGGTYSTLKVQPAELEDSGVYFCASRGPGVGTGELFFGEGSRLTVL.

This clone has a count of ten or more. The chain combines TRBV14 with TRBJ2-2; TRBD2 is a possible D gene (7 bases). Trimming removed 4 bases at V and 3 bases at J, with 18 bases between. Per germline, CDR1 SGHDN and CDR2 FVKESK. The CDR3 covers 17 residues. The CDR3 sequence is CASSPFGGRGYTGELFF. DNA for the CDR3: TGTGCCAGCAGCCCCTTCGGGGGGCGCGGGTACACCGGGGAGCTGTTTTTT. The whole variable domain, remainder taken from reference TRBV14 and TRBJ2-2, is EAGVTQFPSHSVIEKGQTVTLRCDPISGHDNLYWYRRVMGKEIKFLLHFVKESKQDESGMPNNRFLAERTGGTYSTLKVQPAELEDSGVYFCASSPFGGRGYTGELFFGEGSRLTVL.

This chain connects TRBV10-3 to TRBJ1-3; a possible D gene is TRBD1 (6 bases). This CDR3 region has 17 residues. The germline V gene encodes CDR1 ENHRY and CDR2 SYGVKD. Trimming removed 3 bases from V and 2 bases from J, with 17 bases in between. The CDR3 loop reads CAISDQGLGETGNTIYF. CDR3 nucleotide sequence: TGTGCCATCAGTGATCAGGGGTTAGGAGAAACTGGAAACACCATATATTTT.

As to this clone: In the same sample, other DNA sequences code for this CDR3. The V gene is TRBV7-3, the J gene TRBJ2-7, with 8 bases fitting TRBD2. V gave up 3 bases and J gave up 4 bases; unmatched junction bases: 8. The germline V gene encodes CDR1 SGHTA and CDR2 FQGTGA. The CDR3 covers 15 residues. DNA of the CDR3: TGTGCCAGCAGCTTGGTCAGCGGGAGTGGATACGAGCAGTACTTC. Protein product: CASSLVSGSGYEQYF. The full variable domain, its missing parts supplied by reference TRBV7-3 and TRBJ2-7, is GAGVSQTPSNKVTEKGKYVELRCDPISGHTALYWYRQSLGQGPEFLIYFQGTGAADDSGLPNDRFFAVRPEGSVSTLKIQRTERGDSAVYLCASSLVSGSGYEQYFGPGTRLTVT.